This T cell receptor (beta chain) was identified during a study of breast tumors, draining lymph nodes, adjacent tissues. Study results and caveats: Tumor and nontumor repertoires were significantly more similar in luminal-like than in basal-like breast cancer. Tumor repertoires ranked between lymph nodes and nontumor tissue in diversity, with V and J gene preferences. Data fit most tumor T cells coming from lymph node, expanding in tumor. Tumor T cell lymph node origin was a supported hypothesis, not proven.

TCRdb called the multiplex PCR reads again in MiXCR, with one record for every CDR3 protein. Among 200,000 to 300,000 distinct CDR3 sequences listed, about 30% were seen once. Samples came from axillary lymph nodes draining the breast cancer. This clonotype was observed a few times. What it binds is not known. This may be a read error: a much more frequent sequence differs by one nucleotide. The conserved phenylalanine or tryptophan normally closing the CDR3 is absent here, so this likely arose from a read error. CDR3 length: 14 amino acids. V gave up 7 bases and J gave up 5 bases; unmatched junction bases: 9. The germline V gene encodes CDR1 LNHDA and CDR2 SQIVND (reference sequence).

The sequenced sample consisted of axillary lymph node tissue. V and J are TRBV19 and TRBJ2-7, with TRBD1 matching over 9 bases. The sequence derives from a female donor with breast cancer. Some clones in this sample may be carry-over from other donors' samples. The CDR3 region has the DNA TGTGCCAGTACCGCCCAGGGACAGGGTGACGAGCAGTACTCC. It is translated as CASTAQGQGDEQYS.